The TCR beta chain described here comes from a study of blood T cell repertoires in COVID-19. Authors' processing steps: Estimated nucleated cell counts came from reference gene primer amplification. Sequencing used immunoSEQ multiplex PCR; TCRdb keeps in-frame clones, though not all of them. The DNA gave D and trimming, while V, J and clone size come from that table. The sample yields around 250,000 clones, more than 75% seen once. Sample: PBMCs or T cells enriched from blood (not recorded which). This sequence originates from a man aged 18 to 30 who had recovered from COVID-19.

The CDR3 nucleotides are TGTGCCAGCAGCGGAGGGGAAGGTCAGCCCCAGCATTTT. Translated: CASSGGEGQPQHF. The gene calls are TRBV13 and TRBJ1-5, with D perhaps TRBD1 (5 bases). Germline CDR1 PRHDT, CDR2 FYEKMQ (reference sequence). The CDR3 extends over 13 amino acids. V lost 5 bases to trimming and J lost 6 bases, with 11 bases between them.